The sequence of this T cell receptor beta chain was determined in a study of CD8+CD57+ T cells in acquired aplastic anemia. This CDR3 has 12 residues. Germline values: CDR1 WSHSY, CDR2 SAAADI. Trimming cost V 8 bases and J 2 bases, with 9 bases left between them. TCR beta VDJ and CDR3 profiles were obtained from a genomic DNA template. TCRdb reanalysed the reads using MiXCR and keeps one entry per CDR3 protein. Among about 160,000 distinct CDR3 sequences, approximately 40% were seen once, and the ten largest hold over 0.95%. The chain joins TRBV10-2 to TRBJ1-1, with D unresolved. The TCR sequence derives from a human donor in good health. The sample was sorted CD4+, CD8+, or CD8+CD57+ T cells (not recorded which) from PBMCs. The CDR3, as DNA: TGCGCCAGCTCTCCAGTCAACACTGAAGCTTTCTTT. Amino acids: CASSPVNTEAFF.